These 10 T cell receptor beta chains share one sample of origin, sequenced in a study of cytomegalovirus exposure and HLA in healthy donors. Vbeta (60) and Jbeta (13) primers were used in the PCR. TCRdb's table, derived via immunoSEQ multiplex PCR, lists solely in-frame clones and lacks some. This sample has some 150,000 clones, with about 70% found just once. Sequences were obtained from PBMCs. These TCRs come from a man between 18 and 29 years old in good health and CMV-seronegative.

The chain recombines TRBV5-1 with TRBJ1-1; D gene ambiguous. Germline-derived CDR1 and CDR2 are SGHRS and YFSETQ. Trimming took off 3 bases at V and 6 bases at J, with 9 bases between the two ends. The CDR3 is 12 amino acids. CDR3 DNA: TGCGCCAGCAGCTGGGAGGGATCTGAAGCTTTCTTT. Its protein is CASSWEGSEAFF.

The chain combines TRBV30 with TRBJ1-1; 9 bases map to TRBD1. The junction had 13 bases not matched to a gene; V was cut back by 4 bases and J by 4 bases. CDR1 and CDR2 from the germline V gene are GTSNPN and SVGIG (reference sequence). There are 16 residues in the CDR3. The CDR3 bases are TGTGCCTGGACCTCCGGACAGGGGAGTGTGGTCACTGAAGCTTTCTTT. This sequence encodes CAWTSGQGSVVTEAFF.

This chain links TRBV27 with TRBJ1-1; perhaps TRBD1 as D (5 bases). CDR3 length: 14 amino acids. Germline V gene data show CDR1 as MNHEY and CDR2 as SMNVEV (reference sequence). V lost 3 bases and J 1 base, leaving 9 bases between the germline ends. The CDR3, as DNA: TGTGCCAGCAGTTTCGACAGCTCGAACACTGAAGCTTTCTTT. Translating gives CASSFDSSNTEAFF.

The chain has TRBV18 and TRBJ2-3; 15 bases are shared with TRBD2. This CDR3 is 17 amino acids long. Trimming at V came to 0 bases and at J to 3 bases, leaving 1 base not matched to a gene. Germline loops: CDR1 KGHSH, CDR2 LQKENI. This chain's CDR3 is CASSPPGLAGGTDTQYF. In DNA form, the CDR3 reads TGTGCCAGCTCACCACCGGGACTAGCGGGGGGAACAGATACGCAGTATTTT.

This chain joins TRBV18 and TRBJ1-4; tentative D call: TRBD1 (6 bases). Germline V gene sequence: CDR1 KGHSH, CDR2 LQKENI. This CDR3 is 15 amino acids long. Between the trimmed V and J ends, which lost 0 bases and 5 bases, there was a span of 10 bases. The DNA for the CDR3 is TGTGCCAGCTCACCACCGGACAGTCAGAATGAAAAACTGTTTTTT. This codes for CASSPPDSQNEKLFF.

V gene TRBV5-1 combines with J gene TRBJ2-2; a possible D gene is TRBD1 (6 bases). Trimming cost V 0 bases and J 4 bases, with 10 bases left between them. This CDR3 is built from 15 residues. From germline, CDR1 is SGHRS and CDR2 YFSETQ. The CDR3 loop is CASSLDTGSTGELFF. DNA for the CDR3: TGCGCCAGCAGCTTGGACACAGGGTCCACCGGGGAGCTGTTTTTT.

This clone has a single count. Its ends do not fully match the called genes, so a read error is possible. The CDR3 coding sequence is TGTGCCGGCAGCCCCGGGACTAGCCCCACAGATACGCAGTATTTT. Its protein product is CAGSPGTSPTDTQYF. The chain links TRBV7-7 to TRBJ2-3; TRBD2 aligns across 9 bases. The CDR3 has 15 amino acids. The germline gives CDR1 SSHAT, CDR2 FNYEAQ (reference sequence).

This clone appeared a few times. This chain joins TRBV7-9 and TRBJ1-4, with TRBD1 as a possible D gene (5 bases). In germline, CDR1 is SEHNR, CDR2 FQNEAQ (reference sequence). This CDR3 is built from 17 residues. The germline V and J ends were trimmed by 2 bases and 2 bases, with 15 bases remaining between them. Here the CDR3 reads CASSLLPQGFTNEKLFF. The CDR3 DNA reads TGTGCCAGCAGCTTACTGCCCCAGGGTTTTACTAATGAAAAACTGTTTTTT.

The chain is built from TRBV7-9 and TRBJ2-7; D may be TRBD1 (7 bases). This CDR3 has 15 amino acids. The V gene lost 5 bases and the J gene lost 0 bases, with 14 bases spanning the gap. CDR1 SEHNR and CDR2 FQNEAQ come from the germline V gene (reference sequence). The CDR3 region has the DNA TGTGCCAGCAGCGCGGGACAGAAAAGCTCCTACGAGCAGTACTTC. This translates into CASSAGQKSSYEQYF.

This clone was picked up one time. The rearrangement joins TRBV5-4 to TRBJ2-5, with 7 bases matching TRBD2. Germline CDR1 is SGHNT and CDR2 is YYREEE (reference sequence). This CDR3 is built from 14 residues. V lost 2 bases and J lost 1; bases outside the gene matches: 2. This CDR3 is CASSLAGTQETQYF. The CDR3 DNA follows: TGTGCCAGCAGCTTAGCGGGAACCCAAGAGACCCAGTACTTC.